One and the same sample provided the 8 T cell receptor beta chains below, sequenced in a study of beta chain features in type 1 diabetes. Expressed TCRB transcripts were sequenced because the entire RNA isolate underwent reverse transcription. Using immunoSEQ multiplex PCR, the repertoire was profiled, and TCRdb retains in-frame clones only, with some absent. The top ten clones hold approximately 0.05% of a sample with under 550,000 clones, around 10% of them seen once. Sequencing input: naive CD4+ T cells from blood. The receptor set was obtained from a woman between 18 and 29 years old in good health.

CDR3 sequence (DNA): TGTGCCAGCACCCCAGGGAACTATGGCTACACCTTC. Translated, it gives CASTPGNYGYTF. The chain is built from TRBV5-4 and TRBJ1-2; D might be TRBD1 (5 bases). The CDR3 is 12 amino acids. Trimming shortened V by 6 bases and J by 2 bases, and 8 bases separated the two germline ends. Germline CDR1 reads SGHNT; CDR2 reads YYREEE (reference sequence).

This sequence joins TRBV7-2 and TRBJ2-3; unclear D gene. V was trimmed by 1 base and J by 5 bases, leaving 10 bases between them. The CDR3 is 14 amino acids. The germline CDR1 and CDR2 sequences are SGHTA and FQGNSA. CDR3 sequence (DNA): TGTGCCAGCAGCTTAGGAGGCTGGGGAGATACGCAGTATTTT. Translating it yields CASSLGGWGDTQYF. Combining the CDR3 with reference TRBV7-2 and TRBJ2-3 gives the whole variable domain GAGVSQSPSNKVTEKGKDVELRCDPISGHTALYWYRQSLGQGLEFLIYFQGNSAPDKSGLPSDRFSAERTGGSVSTLTIQRTQQEDSAVYLCASSLGGWGDTQYFGPGTRLTVL.

The V gene is TRBV2, the J gene TRBJ2-1; TRBD2 agrees at 12 bases. V dropped 7 bases and J dropped 12; count of bases not matched to a gene: 7. CDR3 length: 13 residues. Looked up from germline, CDR1 is SNHLY and CDR2 is FYNNEI. The CDR3 nucleotides are TGTGCCAGCAACAGACTAGCGGGAGATCCGCAGTTCTTC. It translates to CASNRLAGDPQFF.

This clone has more than one count but fewer than ten. This chain uses TRBV14 with TRBJ1-1; D is possibly TRBD1 (5 bases). The germline CDR1 and CDR2 sequences are SGHDN and FVKESK. CDR3 length: 13 residues. V lost 3 bases, J lost 1 base, and 6 bases lay in between. This CDR3 is CASSQTANTEAFF. DNA for the CDR3: TGTGCCAGCAGCCAGACAGCGAACACTGAAGCTTTCTTT.

V and J are TRBV4-1 and TRBJ2-1; TRBD1 might be the D (6 bases). This CDR3 has 16 amino acids. Germline V gene sequence: CDR1 MGHRA, CDR2 YSYEKL. The germline V and J ends were trimmed by 1 base and 4 bases, with 14 bases remaining between them. CDR3 coding DNA: TGCGCCAGCAGCCAAGTTGTGGACAGATTGTACAATGAGCAGTTCTTC. Translated: CASSQVVDRLYNEQFF.

This sequence joins TRBV25-1 and TRBJ2-5; 15 nucleotides agree with TRBD2. The germline gives CDR1 MGHDK, CDR2 SYGVNS. The ends lost 1 base at V and 5 bases at J; junction bases unmatched: 8. The CDR3 sequence is 18 residues long. The CDR3 region is CASSESGGLAGGRETQYF. In nucleotides, the CDR3 is TGTGCCAGCAGTGAATCAGGGGGACTAGCGGGAGGCCGGGAGACCCAGTACTTC.

Here the CDR3 reads CASSKDSFYNEQFF. In DNA form, the CDR3 reads TGTGCCAGCAGCAAGGACAGTTTCTACAATGAGCAGTTCTTC. The chain carries TRBV9 and TRBJ2-1; possible D gene TRBD1, 6 bases. Trimming pared 4 bases from V and 3 bases from J, leaving 11 bases between. Germline assignment: CDR1 SGDLS and CDR2 YYNGEE. The CDR3 consists of 14 residues.

This chain links TRBV7-2 with TRBJ2-5; 10 bases match TRBD1. Trimming at V came to 1 base and at J to 4 bases, leaving 6 bases not matched to a gene. The CDR3 has 16 residues. Per the germline V gene, CDR1 is SGHTA and CDR2 is FQGNSA. The CDR3 loop is CASSLGLTGGAETQYF. The CDR3 nucleotides read TGTGCCAGCAGCTTAGGGTTGACAGGGGGCGCAGAGACCCAGTACTTC.